This note documents a single T cell receptor beta chain sequence. Its cognate antigen is unknown. TCRdb used MiXCR to reprocess the reads, holding one entry per CDR3 protein. Of 65,000 to 80,000 distinct CDR3 sequences detected, around 20% appear once; the ten largest clones hold roughly 8%. The sample belongs to a study of type 1 regulatory T cells. Study-level information: This in vitro CD4 product, T-allo10, is enriched for Tr1 cells and alloantigen-specific.

V was clipped by 3 bases and J by 7 bases; unmatched bases: 6. There are 16 residues in the CDR3. Germline-derived CDR1 and CDR2 are KGHDR and SFDVKD. Study-level results: Compared with non-type 1 regulatory T cells, type 1 regulatory T cells showed a more restricted TCR repertoire.

The sequence was obtained from a human donor in good health. Sequenced sample: cultured type 1 regulatory T (Tr1) cells, either the whole culture or a sorted fraction (not recorded which). J is TRBJ2-1 and V is TRBV24-1, with 12 bases identical to TRBD2. The CDR3 DNA is TGTGCCACCAGTGATGTTGGAACTAGCGGGAGGAATGAGCAGTTCTTC. This encodes CATSDVGTSGRNEQFF.